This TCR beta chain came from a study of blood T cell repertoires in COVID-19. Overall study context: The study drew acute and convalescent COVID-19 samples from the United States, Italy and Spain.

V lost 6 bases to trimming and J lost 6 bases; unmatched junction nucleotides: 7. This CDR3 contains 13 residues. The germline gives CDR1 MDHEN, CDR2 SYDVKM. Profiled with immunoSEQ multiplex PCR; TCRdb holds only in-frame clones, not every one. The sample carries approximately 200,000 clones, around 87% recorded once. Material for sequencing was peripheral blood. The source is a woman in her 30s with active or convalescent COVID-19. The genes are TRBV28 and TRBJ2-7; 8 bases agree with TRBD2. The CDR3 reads CASRGSGSGEQYF. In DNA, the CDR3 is TGTGCCAGCAGGGGGAGCGGGAGCGGCGAGCAGTACTTC.